Described below is a single T cell receptor (beta chain) sequence and its context. Its matching antigen is unknown. This record comes from a study of cytomegalovirus exposure and HLA in healthy donors. Findings and caveats of the study: The listing of fewer than 200 TCR beta chains classed them as cytomegalovirus-associated. In a later analysis, TCR beta V- and J-gene trimming was associated with a missense DCLRE1C variant.

Researchers ran the PCR with 60 Vbeta and 13 Jbeta primers. Method: immunoSEQ multiplex PCR; TCRdb's copy keeps in-frame clones and lacks some. In the table there are some 120,000 clones, 74% of which are singletons. With 9 bases removed from V and 0 bases from J, the gap between germline ends came to 12 bases. The CDR3 runs 14 residues. The V gene's germline CDR1 is MNHEY and CDR2 SVGAGI. The source material was PBMCs. The receptor comes from a woman between 50 and 59 years old in good health and CMV-seropositive. V gene TRBV6-5 combines with J gene TRBJ2-4; a weak D match, TRBD2 (7 bases). The chain's CDR3 is CASRRGGAKNIQYF. The CDR3 DNA is TGTGCCAGTAGAAGGGGGGGAGCCAAAAACATTCAGTACTTC.